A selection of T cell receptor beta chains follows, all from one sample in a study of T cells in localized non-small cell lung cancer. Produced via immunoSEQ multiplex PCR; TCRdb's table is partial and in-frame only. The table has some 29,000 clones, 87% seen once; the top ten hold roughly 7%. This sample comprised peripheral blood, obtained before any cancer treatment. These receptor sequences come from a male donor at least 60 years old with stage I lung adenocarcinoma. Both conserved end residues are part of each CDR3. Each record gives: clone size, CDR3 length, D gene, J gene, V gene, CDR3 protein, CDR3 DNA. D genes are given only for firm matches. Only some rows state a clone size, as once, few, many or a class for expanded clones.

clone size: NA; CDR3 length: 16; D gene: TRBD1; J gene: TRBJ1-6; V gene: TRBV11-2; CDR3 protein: CASSLDRQGADSPLHF; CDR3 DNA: TGTGCCAGCAGCTTAGATCGTCAGGGGGCTGATTCACCCCTCCACTTT
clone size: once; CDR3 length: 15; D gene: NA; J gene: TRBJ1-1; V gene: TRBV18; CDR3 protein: CASSPTGQLGTEAFF; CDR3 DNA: TGTGCCAGCTCACCCACCGGACAGCTAGGGACTGAAGCTTTCTTT
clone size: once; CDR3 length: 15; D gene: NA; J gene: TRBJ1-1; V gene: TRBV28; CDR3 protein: CASTLSLQLNTEAFF; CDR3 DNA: TGTGCCAGCACCCTAAGTTTACAGTTAAACACTGAAGCTTTCTTT
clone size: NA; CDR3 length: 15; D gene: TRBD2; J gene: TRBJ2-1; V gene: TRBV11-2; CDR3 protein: CASSLVAGAPNEQFF; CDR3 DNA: TGTGCCAGCAGCTTAGTAGCGGGGGCCCCAAATGAGCAGTTCTTC
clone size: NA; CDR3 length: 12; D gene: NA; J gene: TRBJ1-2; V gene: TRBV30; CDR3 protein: CAWSDGIYGYTF; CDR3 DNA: TGTGCCTGGAGTGATGGGATCTATGGCTACACCTTC
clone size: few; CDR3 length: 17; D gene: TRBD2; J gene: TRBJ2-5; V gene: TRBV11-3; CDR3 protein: CASSLGVSAGGQETQYF; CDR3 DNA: TGTGCCAGCAGTTTAGGCGTGTCAGCGGGGGGCCAAGAGACCCAGTACTTC
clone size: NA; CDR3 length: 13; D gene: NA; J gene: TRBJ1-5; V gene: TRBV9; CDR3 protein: CASSVQDGQPQHF; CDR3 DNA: TGTGCCAGCAGCGTACAGGATGGACAGCCCCAGCATTTT
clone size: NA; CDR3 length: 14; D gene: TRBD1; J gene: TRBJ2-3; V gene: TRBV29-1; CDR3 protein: CSVGGTGVSDTQYF; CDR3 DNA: TGCAGCGTTGGCGGGACAGGGGTGTCAGATACGCAGTATTTT
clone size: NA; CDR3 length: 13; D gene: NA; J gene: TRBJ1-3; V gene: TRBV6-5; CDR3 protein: CASQIRSGNTIYF; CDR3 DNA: TGTGCCAGCCAAATCCGCTCTGGAAACACCATATATTTT
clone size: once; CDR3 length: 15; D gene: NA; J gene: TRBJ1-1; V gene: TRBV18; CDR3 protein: CASSPLTGMNTEAFF; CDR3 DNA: TGTGCCAGCTCACCCCTCACAGGAATGAACACTGAAGCTTTCTTT
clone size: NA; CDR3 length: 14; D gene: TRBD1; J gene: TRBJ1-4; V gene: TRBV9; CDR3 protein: CASSAAGGAEKLFF; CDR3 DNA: TGTGCCAGCAGCGCCGCAGGGGGGGCTGAAAAACTGTTTTTT
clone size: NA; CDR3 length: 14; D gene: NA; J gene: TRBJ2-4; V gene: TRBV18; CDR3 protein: CASSPAGEANIQYF; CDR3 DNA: TGTGCCAGCTCACCAGCAGGGGAGGCAAACATTCAGTACTTC
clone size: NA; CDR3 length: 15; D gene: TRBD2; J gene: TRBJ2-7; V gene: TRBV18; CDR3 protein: CASSRGGVSSYEQYF; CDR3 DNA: TGTGCCAGCTCCCGCGGGGGTGTCAGCTCCTACGAGCAGTACTTC
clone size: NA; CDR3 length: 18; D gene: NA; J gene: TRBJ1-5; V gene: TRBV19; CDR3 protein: CASSIGQHLKTSNQPQHF; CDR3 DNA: TGTGCCAGTAGTATAGGGCAGCATCTTAAGACTAGCAATCAGCCCCAGCATTTT
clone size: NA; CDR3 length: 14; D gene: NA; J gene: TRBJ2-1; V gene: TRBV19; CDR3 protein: CASSSHSGTNEQFF; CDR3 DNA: TGTGCCAGTAGTTCTCACTCCGGGACAAATGAGCAGTTCTTC
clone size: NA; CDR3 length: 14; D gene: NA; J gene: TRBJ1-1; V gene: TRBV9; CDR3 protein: CASSGLSVNTEAFF; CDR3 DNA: TGTGCCAGCAGCGGCCTCTCAGTAAACACTGAAGCTTTCTTT
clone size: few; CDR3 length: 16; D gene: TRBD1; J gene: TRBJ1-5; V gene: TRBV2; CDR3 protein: CASRDRLGIANQPQHF; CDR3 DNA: TGTGCCAGCAGGGACAGGCTCGGAATAGCAAATCAGCCCCAGCATTTT
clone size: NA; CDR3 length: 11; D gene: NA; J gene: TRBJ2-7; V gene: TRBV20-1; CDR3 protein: CSAPSLDEQYF; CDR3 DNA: TGCAGTGCCCCAAGTCTCGACGAGCAGTACTTC
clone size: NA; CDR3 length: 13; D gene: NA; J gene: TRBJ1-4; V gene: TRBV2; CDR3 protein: CASTLTAKEKLFF; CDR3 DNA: TGTGCCAGCACCCTCACGGCCAAAGAAAAACTGTTTTTT
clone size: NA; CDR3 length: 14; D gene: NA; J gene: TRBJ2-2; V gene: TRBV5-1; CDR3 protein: CASSFGLLTGELFF; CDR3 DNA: TGCGCCAGCAGCTTTGGACTCCTCACCGGGGAGCTGTTTTTT
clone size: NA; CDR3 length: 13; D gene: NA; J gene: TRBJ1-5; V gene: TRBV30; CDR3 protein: CAWSFREGQPQHF; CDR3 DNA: TGTGCCTGGAGTTTCCGGGAGGGTCAGCCCCAGCATTTT
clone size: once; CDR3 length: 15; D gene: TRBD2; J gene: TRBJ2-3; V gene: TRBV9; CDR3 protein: CASSKAGGLSDTQYF; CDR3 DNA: TGTGCCAGCAGCAAGGCGGGGGGGTTATCAGATACGCAGTATTTT
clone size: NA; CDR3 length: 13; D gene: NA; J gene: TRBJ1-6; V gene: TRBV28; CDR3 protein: CASITGHNSPLHF; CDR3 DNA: TGTGCCAGCATTACGGGGCATAATTCACCCCTCCACTTT
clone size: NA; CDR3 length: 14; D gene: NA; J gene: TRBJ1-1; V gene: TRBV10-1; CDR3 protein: CASSKTVLNTEAFF; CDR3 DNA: TGCGCCAGCAGCAAGACAGTCCTGAACACTGAAGCTTTCTTT
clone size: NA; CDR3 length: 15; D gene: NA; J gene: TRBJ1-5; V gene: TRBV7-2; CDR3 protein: CASSLDGLSNQPQHF; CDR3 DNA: TGTGCCAGCAGCTTAGATGGCCTGTCAAATCAGCCCCAGCATTTT
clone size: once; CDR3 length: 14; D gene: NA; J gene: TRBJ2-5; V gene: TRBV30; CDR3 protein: CAWSSGKAQETQYF; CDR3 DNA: TGTGCCTGGAGTTCAGGGAAAGCACAAGAGACCCAGTACTTC
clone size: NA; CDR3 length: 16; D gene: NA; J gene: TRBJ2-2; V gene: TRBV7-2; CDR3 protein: CASSTQPGLNTGELFF; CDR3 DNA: TGTGCCAGCAGCACGCAACCGGGACTGAACACCGGGGAGCTGTTTTTT
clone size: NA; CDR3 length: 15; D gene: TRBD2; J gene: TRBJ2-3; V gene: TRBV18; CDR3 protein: CASSPASGVTDTQYF; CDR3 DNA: TGTGCCAGCTCACCGGCCAGCGGGGTCACAGATACGCAGTATTTT
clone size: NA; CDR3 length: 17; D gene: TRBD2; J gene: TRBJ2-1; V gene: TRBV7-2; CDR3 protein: CASSFSGTSGGANEQFF; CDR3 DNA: TGTGCCAGCAGCTTTTCCGGGACTAGCGGGGGGGCAAATGAGCAGTTCTTC
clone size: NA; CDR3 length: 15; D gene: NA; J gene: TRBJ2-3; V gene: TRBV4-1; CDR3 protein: CASSQMGVGGDTQYF; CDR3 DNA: TGCGCCAGCAGCCAAATGGGGGTTGGGGGGGATACGCAGTATTTT
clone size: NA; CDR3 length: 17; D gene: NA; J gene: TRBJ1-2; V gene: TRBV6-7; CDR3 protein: CASSYSTTEQGGYGYTF; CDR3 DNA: TGTGCCAGCAGTTACTCGACCACAGAACAGGGAGGCTATGGCTACACCTTC
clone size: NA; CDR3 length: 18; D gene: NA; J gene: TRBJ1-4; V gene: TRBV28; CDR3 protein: CASSPTRVNKDPNEKLFF; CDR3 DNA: TGTGCCAGCAGTCCCACAAGGGTCAACAAGGACCCTAATGAAAAACTGTTTTTT
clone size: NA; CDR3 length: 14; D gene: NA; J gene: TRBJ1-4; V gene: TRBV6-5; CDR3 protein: CASRPGLSNEKLFF; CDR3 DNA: TGTGCCAGCAGGCCGGGGCTGTCTAATGAAAAACTGTTTTTT
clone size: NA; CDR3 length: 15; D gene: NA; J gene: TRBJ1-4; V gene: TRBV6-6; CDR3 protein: CASSYSGFPNEKLFF; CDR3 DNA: TGTGCCAGCAGTTACTCTGGGTTTCCTAATGAAAAACTGTTTTTT
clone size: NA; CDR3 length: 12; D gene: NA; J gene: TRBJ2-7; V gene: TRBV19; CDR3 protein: CASSVNSYEQYF; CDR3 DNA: TGTGCCAGTAGTGTCAACTCCTACGAGCAGTACTTC
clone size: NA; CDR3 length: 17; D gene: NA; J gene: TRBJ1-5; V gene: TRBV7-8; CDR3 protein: CASSLVGYGRESQPQHF; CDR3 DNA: TGTGCCAGCAGCTTAGTAGGTTATGGCAGGGAGAGTCAGCCCCAGCATTTT
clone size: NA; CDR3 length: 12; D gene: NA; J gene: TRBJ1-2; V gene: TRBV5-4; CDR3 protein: CASSADTYGYTF; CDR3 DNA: TGTGCCAGCAGCGCGGATACCTATGGCTACACCTTC